A selection of T cell receptor beta chains follows, all from one sample in a study of cytomegalovirus exposure and HLA in healthy donors. The assay was immunoSEQ multiplex PCR, and TCRdb's table has in-frame clones only and misses some. The sample holds about 80,000 clones; about 80% are singletons and the top ten take roughly a quarter. Material for sequencing was PBMCs. The receptors derive from a woman in her forties or fifties in good health and CMV-seropositive. Each CDR3 is given without its conserved first and last residue.

J: TRBJ2-1
V: TRBV20-1
CDR3: SARDRGMQF

J: TRBJ2-1
V: TRBV13
CDR3: ASSLLGGGNEQF

J: TRBJ1-1
V: TRBV10-3
CDR3: ASSERLENTEAF

J: TRBJ2-7
V: TRBV9
CDR3: ASSPDRGTYEQY

J: TRBJ1-2
V: TRBV19
CDR3: ASSIEWARGTYGYT

J: TRBJ2-2
V: TRBV19
CDR3: ASSTDRGNTGELF

J: TRBJ1-1
V: TRBV13
CDR3: ASSQGDTEAF

J: -
V: TRBV5-1
CDR3: ASRPDTGYEQY

J: TRBJ1-4
V: TRBV30
CDR3: AWSVRGANEKLF

J: TRBJ1-1
V: TRBV7-2
CDR3: ASSLLGGVLNTEAF

J: TRBJ2-2
V: TRBV7-3
CDR3: ASSSQGGGELF

J: TRBJ2-1
V: TRBV29-1
CDR3: SVEDRGLLNEQF

J: TRBJ1-2
V: TRBV27
CDR3: ASSFGGGYGYT

J: TRBJ2-3
V: TRBV2
CDR3: ASSLAGYTDTQY

J: TRBJ2-6
V: TRBV6-1
CDR3: ASGGDSGANVLT

J: TRBJ2-5
V: TRBV7-3
CDR3: ASSLSGYYQETQY

J: TRBJ1-1
V: TRBV11-2
CDR3: ASSRPGGGTEAF

J: TRBJ2-1
V: TRBV9
CDR3: ASSAVAGGPNEQF

J: TRBJ1-5
V: TRBV5-6
CDR3: ASSLATTGLNQPQH

J: TRBJ2-7
V: TRBV6-5
CDR3: ASSYSMHRSYEQY

J: TRBJ2-2
V: TRBV9
CDR3: ASSVTSGNTGELF

J: TRBJ1-1
V: TRBV4-1
CDR3: ASSQKPQGFTEAF

J: TRBJ1-2
V: TRBV6-5
CDR3: ASQPLSRGTYGYT

J: TRBJ2-3
V: TRBV7-8
CDR3: ASSLELAYTDTQY

J: TRBJ2-5
V: TRBV27
CDR3: ASSLRGGPTFGETQY

J: TRBJ2-3
V: TRBV18
CDR3: ASSQQVTSTDTQY

J: TRBJ2-1
V: TRBV9
CDR3: ASSVEGTSGEQF

J: TRBJ2-5
V: TRBV27
CDR3: ASSLGANPRETQY

J: TRBJ2-3
V: TRBV4-1
CDR3: ASSQDFGGSWTDTQY

J: TRBJ2-1
V: TRBV19
CDR3: ASSIPWTSGVRF

J: TRBJ2-3
V: TRBV5-4
CDR3: ASSLGGGDSTDTQY

J: TRBJ1-2
V: TRBV6-1
CDR3: ASSEPQVNYGYT